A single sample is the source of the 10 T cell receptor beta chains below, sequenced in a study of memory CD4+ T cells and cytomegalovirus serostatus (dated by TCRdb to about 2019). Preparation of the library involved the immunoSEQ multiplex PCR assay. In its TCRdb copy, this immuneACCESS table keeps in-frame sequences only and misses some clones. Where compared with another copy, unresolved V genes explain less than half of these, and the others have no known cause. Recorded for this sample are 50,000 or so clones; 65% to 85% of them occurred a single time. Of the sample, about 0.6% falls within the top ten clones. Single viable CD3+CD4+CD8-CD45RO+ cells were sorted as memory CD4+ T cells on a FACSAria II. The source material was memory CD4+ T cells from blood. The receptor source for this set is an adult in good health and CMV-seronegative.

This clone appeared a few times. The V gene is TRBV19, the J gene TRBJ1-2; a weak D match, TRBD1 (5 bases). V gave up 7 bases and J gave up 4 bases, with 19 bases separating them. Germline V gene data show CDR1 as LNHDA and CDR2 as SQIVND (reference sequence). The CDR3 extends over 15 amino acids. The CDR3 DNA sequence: TGTGCCAGTAAGAGGGGTGAACTGGAGATCTATGGCTACACCTTC. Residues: CASKRGELEIYGYTF.

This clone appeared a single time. CDR3 DNA sequence: TGTGCCAGCAGCTTGGGACAGGCACACTCCTACGAGCAGTACTTC. Protein product: CASSLGQAHSYEQYF. The chain uses TRBV7-9 and TRBJ2-7, with TRBD1 identical over 8 bases. Germline V lookup: CDR1 SEHNR, CDR2 FQNEAQ (reference sequence). This CDR3 has 15 amino acids. V was clipped by 3 bases and J by 0 bases; unmatched bases: 4.

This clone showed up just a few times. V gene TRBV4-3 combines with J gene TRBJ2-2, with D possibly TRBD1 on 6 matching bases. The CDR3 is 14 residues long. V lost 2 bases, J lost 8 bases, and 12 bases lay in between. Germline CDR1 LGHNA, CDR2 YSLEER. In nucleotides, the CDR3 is TGCGCCAGCAGCCAAAACAGGGTCCCGGGGGAGCTGTTTTTT. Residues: CASSQNRVPGELFF.

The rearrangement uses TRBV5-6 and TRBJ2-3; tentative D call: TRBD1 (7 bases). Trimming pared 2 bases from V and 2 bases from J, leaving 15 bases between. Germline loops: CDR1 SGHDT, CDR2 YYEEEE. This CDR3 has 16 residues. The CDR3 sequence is CASSFRGTDLTDTQYF. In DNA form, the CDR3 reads TGTGCCAGCAGCTTTCGGGGGACAGACCTCACAGATACGCAGTATTTT. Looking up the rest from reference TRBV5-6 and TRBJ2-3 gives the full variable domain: DAGVTQSPTHLIKTRGQQVTLRCSPKSGHDTVSWYQQALGQGPQFIFQYYEEEERQRGNFPDRFSGHQFPNYSSELNVNALLLGDSALYLCASSFRGTDLTDTQYFGPGTRLTVL.

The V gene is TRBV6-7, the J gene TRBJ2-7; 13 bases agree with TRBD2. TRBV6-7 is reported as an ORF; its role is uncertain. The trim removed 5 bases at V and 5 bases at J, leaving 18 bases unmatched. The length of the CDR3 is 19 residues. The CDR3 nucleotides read TGTGCCAGCAGTCCGAACCCGCCCACTAGCGGGGGGGCCAACCACGAGCAGTACTTC. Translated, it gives CASSPNPPTSGGANHEQYF.

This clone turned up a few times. In DNA, the CDR3 is TGTGCCAGCAGCTTCGAGACAGGGGGAAACACCATATATTTT. The encoded protein is CASSFETGGNTIYF. The chain links TRBV7-8 to TRBJ1-3; 7 bases align to TRBD1. The germline CDR1 and CDR2 sequences are SGHVS and FQNEAQ. Trimming removed 3 bases from V and 4 bases from J; junction bases left unmatched: 3. The CDR3 covers 14 residues.

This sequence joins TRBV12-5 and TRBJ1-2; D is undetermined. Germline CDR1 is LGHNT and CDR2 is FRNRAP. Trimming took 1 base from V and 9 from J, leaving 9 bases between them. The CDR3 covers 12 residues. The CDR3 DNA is TGTGCTAGTGGTTTGGACAGTATCCGCTACACCTTC. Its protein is CASGLDSIRYTF.

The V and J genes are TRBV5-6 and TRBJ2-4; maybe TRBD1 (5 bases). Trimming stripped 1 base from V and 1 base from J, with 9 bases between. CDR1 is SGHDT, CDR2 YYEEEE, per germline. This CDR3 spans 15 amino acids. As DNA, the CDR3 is TGTGCCAGCAGCTTGTTGGACACGGCCAAAAACATTCAGTACTTC. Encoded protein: CASSLLDTAKNIQYF.

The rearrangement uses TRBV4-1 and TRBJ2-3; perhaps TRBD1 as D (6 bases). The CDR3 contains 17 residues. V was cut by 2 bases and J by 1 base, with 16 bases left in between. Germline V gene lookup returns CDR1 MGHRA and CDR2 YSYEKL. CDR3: CASSQLEQGVGTDTQYF. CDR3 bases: TGCGCCAGCAGCCAACTCGAACAGGGCGTTGGCACAGATACGCAGTATTTT.

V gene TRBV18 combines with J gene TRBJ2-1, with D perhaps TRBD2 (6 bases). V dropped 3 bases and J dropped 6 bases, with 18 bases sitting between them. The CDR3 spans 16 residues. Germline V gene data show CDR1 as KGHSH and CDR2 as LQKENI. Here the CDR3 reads CASSPTRLDGGNEQFF. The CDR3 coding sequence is TGTGCCAGCTCACCCACCCGCCTGGACGGGGGCAATGAGCAGTTCTTC.